This passage covers 11 T cell receptor beta chains from one sample sequenced in a study of blood T cell repertoires in COVID-19 (dated by TCRdb to 2019 to 2021). The library was made by the immunoSEQ multiplex PCR assay. In its TCRdb copy, this immuneACCESS table keeps in-frame sequences only and misses some clones. Where compared with another copy, unresolved V genes explain less than half of these, and the others have no known cause. This sample gives about 190,000 clones in total; roughly 82% of them show up just once. The biggest ten clones account for 6.5% to 9.5% of the sample. Material for sequencing was peripheral blood. The receptors shown here come from a woman aged 60-75 years with COVID-19, enrolled during active disease.

The V and J genes are TRBV4-3 and TRBJ2-5; D might be TRBD2 (6 bases). The germline CDR1 and CDR2 sequences are LGHNA and YSLEER. V was cut by 4 bases and J by 5 bases, with 14 bases left in between. This CDR3 spans 14 amino acids. The CDR3, as DNA: TGCGCCAGCAGCCGAGACCAGAGCGGGGAGACCCAGTACTTC. It is translated as CASSRDQSGETQYF.

The chain employs TRBV21-1 and TRBJ2-7; no check of the table's D call, TRBD1, against the DNA was made. TRBV21-1 is reported as a pseudogene. The CDR3 contains 14 residues. For the CDR3, the DNA is TGTGCCAGCGGTTGGGACAGGAGTACCTACGAGCAGTACTTC. This encodes CASGWDRSTYEQYF.

The rearrangement links TRBV5-6 to TRBJ2-3; 10 bases are shared with TRBD2. This CDR3 contains 16 residues. Germline V gene lookup returns CDR1 SGHDT and CDR2 YYEEEE. J gave up 0 bases and V 0 bases, and 1 base lay outside the gene matches. CDR3: CASSLGLAGSTDTQYF. The CDR3 DNA reads as TGTGCCAGCAGCTTGGGACTAGCGGGTAGCACAGATACGCAGTATTTT.

The chain couples TRBV29-1 to TRBJ2-3; tentatively, D is TRBD2 (5 bases). CDR1 and CDR2 (germline): SQVTM, ANQGSEA. This CDR3 contains 14 residues. V was trimmed by 6 bases and J by 2 bases, leaving 15 bases between them. The CDR3 coding sequence is TGCAGCGTCCCCCAAAGCGGCACCACAGATACGCAGTATTTT. It specifies CSVPQSGTTDTQYF.

The chain employs TRBV27 and TRBJ1-1, with a possible D match to TRBD1 (5 bases). The germline V gene has CDR1 MNHEY and CDR2 SMNVEV (reference sequence). The CDR3 covers 14 residues. V was shortened by 8 bases and J by 0 bases, with 13 bases between the two germline ends. The CDR3 loop is CASAYRTMNTEAFF. The CDR3 DNA follows: TGTGCCAGCGCTTACAGGACAATGAACACTGAAGCTTTCTTT.

The V call is TRBV30, the J call TRBJ2-3; 7 bases line up with TRBD2. CDR3 length equals 14 residues. Per germline, CDR1 GTSNPN and CDR2 SVGIG (reference sequence). With 3 bases clipped from V and 4 bases from J, the junction kept 7 bases outside the gene matches. CDR3 in amino acids: CAWSGSGWADTQYF. The CDR3, as DNA: TGTGCCTGGAGCGGTAGCGGGTGGGCAGATACGCAGTATTTT.

This clone has just one count. The gene calls are TRBV20-1 and TRBJ1-2; D gene ambiguous. This CDR3 comprises 12 residues. Germline-derived CDR1 and CDR2 are DFQATT and SNEGSKA (reference sequence). The V end was cut by 3 bases, the J end by 0 bases, with 5 bases between. CDR3 nucleotide sequence: TGCAGTGCTAGTGGCGCTAACTATGGCTACACCTTC. Translation: CSASGANYGYTF.

The rearrangement links TRBV27 to TRBJ2-2; a possible D gene is TRBD1 (6 bases). The CDR3 spans 16 residues. Germline values: CDR1 MNHEY, CDR2 SMNVEV (reference sequence). V lost 6 bases, J lost 2 bases, and 16 bases lay in between. In DNA, the CDR3 is TGTGCCAGCAGATCCTCCGGGACACACAACACCGGGGAGCTGTTTTTT. This codes for CASRSSGTHNTGELFF.

The genes are TRBV29-1 and TRBJ2-7; 8 bases are a match to TRBD2. V was pared by 5 bases and J by 2 bases, with 11 bases of the junction left unmatched. The CDR3 covers 15 residues. Per germline, CDR1 SQVTM and CDR2 ANQGSEA. CDR3 sequence: CSVRGTSGYTYEQYF. In DNA, the CDR3 is TGCAGCGTTCGGGGCACTAGCGGTTATACCTACGAGCAGTACTTC.

The genes are TRBV21-1 and TRBJ1-2; TRBD1, the D gene given by the table, was not confirmed from the DNA. TRBV21-1 is a recognized pseudogene. The CDR3 loop spans 15 amino acids. The CDR3 DNA is TGTGCCAGCAGCACACGACAGGGTAGGGGGGTGGGCTACACCTTC. Translating gives CASSTRQGRGVGYTF.

V and J are TRBV5-5 and TRBJ2-3, with 8 bases fitting TRBD1. Trimming removed 7 bases from V and 1 base from J; junction bases left unmatched: 2. CDR3 size: 13 residues. The V gene's germline CDR1 is SGHKS and CDR2 YYEKEE (reference sequence). CDR3: CASRGQGTDTQYF. CDR3 sequence (DNA): TGTGCCAGCCGGGGACAGGGCACAGATACGCAGTATTTT.